This entry concerns a single T cell receptor beta chain. The antigen remains undetermined. The method was immunoSEQ multiplex PCR; TCRdb's version includes in-frame clones alone and lacks a portion of them. This table holds tens of thousands of clones, under 95% found once. These data come from a study of T cell responses to AZD1222 COVID-19 vaccine. Overall study findings and caveats: Two AZD1222 administrations were followed by greater Spike-specific TCR breadth and depth.

The origin of this receptor is an adult who received the AZD1222 COVID-19 vaccine. Sample: peripheral blood, taken 28 days after the second AZD1222 dose.

DNA of the CDR3: TGCGCCAGCAGCTTGGAGGGCACCAAAAACATTCAGTACTTC. Protein sequence: CASSLEGTKNIQYF. The V call is TRBV5-1, the J call TRBJ2-4; D is undetermined. V gave up 0 bases and J gave up 2 bases, with 6 bases separating them. The V gene's germline CDR1 is SGHRS and CDR2 YFSETQ. The CDR3 sequence is 14 residues long.